This T cell receptor (beta chain) was captured in a study of T-cell memory formation after mild COVID-19. Study outcomes and limitations: While clones contracting from day 15 to 85 were balanced between CD4 and CD8, later expanders leaned CD4+.

TCRdb re-called the 5' RACE reads through MiXCR, storing one row per CDR3 protein. The data contain about 190,000 distinct CDR3 sequences, 15% to 20% of them singletons. Only a few counts were recorded for this clonotype. Its matching antigen is unknown. Sequenced material: PBMCs or a T cell subset sorted from them (not recorded which). The clonotype originates from an adult woman who had mild COVID-19 (a few samples of this study predate the infection). Cell type and time point are not known.

CDR3 sequence: CAISERTGGKDEQYF. The CDR3 bases are TGTGCCATCAGTGAGAGGACAGGGGGCAAGGACGAGCAGTACTTC. The rearrangement uses TRBV10-3 and TRBJ2-7; TRBD1 agrees at 11 bases. Unmatched junction bases numbered 5, after V lost 2 bases and J lost 5 bases. In germline, CDR1 is ENHRY, CDR2 SYGVKD. CDR3 length equals 15 residues.